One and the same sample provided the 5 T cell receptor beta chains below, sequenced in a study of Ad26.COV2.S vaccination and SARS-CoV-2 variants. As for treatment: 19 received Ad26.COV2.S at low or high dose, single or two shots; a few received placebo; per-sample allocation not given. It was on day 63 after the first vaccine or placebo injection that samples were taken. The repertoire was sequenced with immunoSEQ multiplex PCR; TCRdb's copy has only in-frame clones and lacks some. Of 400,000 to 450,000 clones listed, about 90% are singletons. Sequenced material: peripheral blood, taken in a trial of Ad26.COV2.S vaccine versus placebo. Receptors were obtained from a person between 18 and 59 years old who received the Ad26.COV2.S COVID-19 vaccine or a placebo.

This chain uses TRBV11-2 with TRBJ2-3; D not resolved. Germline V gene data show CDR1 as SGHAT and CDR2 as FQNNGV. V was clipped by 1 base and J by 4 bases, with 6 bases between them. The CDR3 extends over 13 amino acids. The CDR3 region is CASSLGLADTQYF. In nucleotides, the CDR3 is TGTGCCAGCAGCTTAGGACTTGCAGATACGCAGTATTTT.

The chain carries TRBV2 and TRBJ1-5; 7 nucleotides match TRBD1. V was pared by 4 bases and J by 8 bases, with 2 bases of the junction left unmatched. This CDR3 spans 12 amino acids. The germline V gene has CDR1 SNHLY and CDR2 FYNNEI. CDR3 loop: CASSGQGEPQHF. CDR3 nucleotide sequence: TGTGCCAGCAGTGGACAGGGAGAGCCCCAGCATTTT.

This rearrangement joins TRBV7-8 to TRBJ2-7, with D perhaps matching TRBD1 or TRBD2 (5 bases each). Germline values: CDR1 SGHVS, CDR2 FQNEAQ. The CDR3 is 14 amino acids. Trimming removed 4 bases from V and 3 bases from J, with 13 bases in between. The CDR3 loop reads CASSSTGGNYEQYF. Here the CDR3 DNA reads TGTGCCAGCAGCTCGACTGGGGGAAACTACGAGCAGTACTTC.

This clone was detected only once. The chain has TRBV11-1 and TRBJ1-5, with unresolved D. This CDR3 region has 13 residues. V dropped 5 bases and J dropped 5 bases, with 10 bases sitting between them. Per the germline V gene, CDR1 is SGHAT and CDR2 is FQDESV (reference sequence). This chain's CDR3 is CASSPGWDQPQHF. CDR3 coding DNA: TGTGCCAGCAGCCCCGGGTGGGATCAGCCCCAGCATTTT.

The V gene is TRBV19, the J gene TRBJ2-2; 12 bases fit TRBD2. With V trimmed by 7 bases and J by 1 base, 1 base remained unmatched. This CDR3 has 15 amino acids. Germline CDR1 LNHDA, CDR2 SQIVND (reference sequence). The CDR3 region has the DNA TGTGCCAGTAAGGGACTAGCGGGGAACACCGGGGAGCTGTTTTTT. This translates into CASKGLAGNTGELFF.